Following are 11 T cell receptor beta chains from one sample sequenced in a study of blood T cell repertoires in COVID-19. The protocol was immunoSEQ multiplex PCR, while the TCRdb copy is restricted to in-frame clones and leaves out a portion. The sample shows roughly 230,000 clones, about four fifths of them seen only once. Sequencing was carried out using PBMCs or T cells enriched from blood (not recorded which). The receptors originated from a man aged 45-65 years who had recovered from COVID-19.

The chain employs TRBV15 and TRBJ1-2, with 7 bases aligning to TRBD1. CDR1 is LNHNV, CDR2 YYDKDF, per germline (reference sequence). CDR3 size: 16 residues. The junction had 9 bases not matched to a gene; V was cut back by 4 bases and J by 1 base. DNA of the CDR3: TGTGCCACCAGCATAGATGAGGGGGCCGGTAACTATGGCTACACCTTC. The encoded protein is CATSIDEGAGNYGYTF.

V is TRBV9 and J is TRBJ2-7; D is possibly TRBD1 (5 bases). CDR3 length equals 17 residues. The V gene lost 4 bases and the J gene lost 1 base, with 21 bases spanning the gap. Germline assignment: CDR1 SGDLS and CDR2 YYNGEE. The CDR3 DNA sequence: TGTGCCAGCAGCACCCCGCGGCACAGGAAATCTTCCTACGAGCAGTACTTC. As protein: CASSTPRHRKSSYEQYF.

This clone has more than one count but fewer than ten. V gene TRBV7-3 combines with J gene TRBJ2-3; no reliable D call. The CDR3 has 13 amino acids. The germline gives CDR1 SGHTA, CDR2 FQGTGA. V lost 5 bases and J 0 bases, leaving 6 bases between the germline ends. CDR3 nucleotides: TGTGCCAGCAGCCCCTCCAGCACAGATACGCAGTATTTT. Encoded protein: CASSPSSTDTQYF.

The chain joins TRBV30 to TRBJ2-2; the match to TRBD1 covers 9 bases. Germline CDR1 reads GTSNPN; CDR2 reads SVGIG (reference sequence). This CDR3 has 15 amino acids. Trimming took 0 bases from V and 8 from J; bases not matched to a gene: 7. Here the CDR3 reads CAWSVLGQGKGELFF. The CDR3 DNA reads as TGTGCCTGGAGTGTACTAGGACAGGGGAAAGGGGAGCTGTTTTTT.

This rearrangement joins TRBV6-5 to TRBJ2-2, with 10 bases aligning to TRBD2. Germline-derived CDR1 and CDR2 are MNHEY and SVGAGI. V lost 0 bases and J lost 4; bases outside the gene matches: 2. This CDR3 is built from 16 residues. CDR3 bases: TGTGCCAGCAGTTACTCAGCGGGAGGGGTCACCGGGGAGCTGTTTTTT. It translates to CASSYSAGGVTGELFF.

The J gene is TRBJ2-2, the V gene TRBV4-2; TRBD1 matches 8 bases. CDR3 size: 17 residues. Germline-derived CDR1 and CDR2 are LGHNA and YNFKEQ. The V gene end was trimmed by 1 base and the J gene end by 4 bases; junction bases not matched to a gene: 8. This CDR3 is CASSQVRQGASTGELFF. Here the CDR3 DNA reads TGTGCCAGCAGCCAAGTCAGGCAGGGGGCCAGCACCGGGGAGCTGTTTTTT.

The rearrangement joins TRBV6-5 to TRBJ2-3, with 7 bases matching TRBD1. CDR1 and CDR2 (germline): MNHEY, SVGAGI. The CDR3 sequence is 14 residues long. The V segment lost 8 bases and the J segment 5 bases; nucleotides outside the gene matches: 10. CDR3 sequence: CASLDRAQIDTQYF. Written as DNA, the CDR3 is TGTGCCAGCCTAGACAGGGCCCAAATAGATACGCAGTATTTT.

J is TRBJ1-2 and V is TRBV6-5, with no clear D. With 6 bases removed from V and 4 bases from J, the gap between germline ends came to 6 bases. The CDR3 has 11 amino acids. Germline CDR1 MNHEY, CDR2 SVGAGI. CDR3 sequence (DNA): TGTGCCAGCAGGGCTGCCTATGGCTACACCTTC. Protein product: CASRAAYGYTF.

J is TRBJ2-3 and V is TRBV25-1, with D maybe TRBD2 (5 bases). This CDR3 is 14 amino acids long. Trimming cost V 3 bases and J 5 bases, with 12 bases left between them. Germline V gene lookup returns CDR1 MGHDK and CDR2 SYGVNS. The CDR3 region is CASSERNRGDTQYF. For the CDR3, the DNA is TGTGCCAGCAGTGAGAGGAACCGGGGAGATACGCAGTATTTT.

V gene TRBV9 combines with J gene TRBJ2-7; maybe TRBD2 (6 bases). Trimming shortened V by 4 bases and J by 4 bases, and 15 bases separated the two germline ends. CDR3 length: 14 amino acids. Germline lookup yields CDR1 SGDLS and CDR2 YYNGEE. CDR3 protein: CASSSSGYGYEQYF. The CDR3 DNA follows: TGTGCCAGCAGCTCCAGCGGGTATGGGTACGAGCAGTACTTC.

V usage is TRBV19 and J usage is TRBJ2-1; TRBD2 matches 10 bases. The CDR3 sequence is 19 residues long. The V and J ends lost 2 bases and 0 bases, in that order; junction bases with no gene match: 10. Germline loops: CDR1 LNHDA, CDR2 SQIVND (reference sequence). The DNA of the CDR3 is TGTGCCAGTAGTATATCACGTCTAGCGGGGGTGAGCTCCTACAATGAGCAGTTCTTC. Residues: CASSISRLAGVSSYNEQFF.